A single sample gave rise to the 9 T cell receptor beta chains below, sequenced in a study of PD-1 blockade in classical Hodgkin lymphoma. Each patient experienced a relapse that followed autologous stem cell transplantation, and brentuximab vedotin exposure varied. The method was immunoSEQ multiplex PCR; TCRdb's version includes in-frame clones alone and lacks a portion of them. The data show about 58,000 clones, 85% to 90% seen once. The sequenced sample was peripheral blood mononuclear cells (PBMCs), obtained before the second cycle of nivolumab. These receptors came from a human donor with classical Hodgkin lymphoma.

The chain employs TRBV27 and TRBJ1-2; D is uncertain. The germline V gene has CDR1 MNHEY and CDR2 SMNVEV (reference sequence). Trimming shortened V by 3 bases and J by 8 bases, and 4 bases separated the two germline ends. This CDR3 has 10 residues. CDR3 in DNA: TGTGCCAGCAGTTTCGACGGCTACACCTTC. It is translated as CASSFDGYTF.

The chain recombines TRBV10-2 with TRBJ1-2, with D possibly being TRBD1 (5 bases). V lost 8 bases and J lost 6, with 10 bases in between. CDR3 length: 11 residues. The germline CDR1 and CDR2 sequences are WSHSY and SAAADI. The CDR3 loop is CASGGGNGYTF. CDR3 DNA sequence: TGCGCCAGCGGGGGAGGTAATGGCTACACCTTC.

This clone occurred a few times. The chain couples TRBV7-8 to TRBJ1-6; unclear D gene. CDR1 is SGHVS, CDR2 FQNEAQ, per germline. Trimming shortened V by 3 bases and J by 9 bases, and 12 bases separated the two germline ends. The CDR3 loop spans 14 amino acids. CDR3 amino acids: CASSFVPEGSPLHF. CDR3 DNA sequence: TGTGCCAGCAGCTTCGTTCCCGAGGGTTCACCCCTCCACTTT.

This chain links TRBV5-4 with TRBJ2-7; D is undetermined. The CDR3 has 13 residues. Germline CDR1 and CDR2: SGHNT and YYREEE (reference sequence). Trimming stripped 0 bases from V and 2 bases from J, with 6 bases between. CDR3: CASSLGHPYEQYF. CDR3 nucleotide sequence: TGTGCCAGCAGCTTGGGTCATCCCTACGAGCAGTACTTC.

J is TRBJ2-7 and V is TRBV29-1; D not certain. Trimming shortened V by 3 bases and J by 6 bases, and 9 bases separated the two germline ends. CDR1 is SQVTM and CDR2 is ANQGSEA in the germline V gene. The CDR3 length is 11 residues. The CDR3 loop reads CSVDVRAEQYF. CDR3 DNA: TGCAGCGTTGATGTCCGGGCCGAGCAGTACTTC.

The chain recombines TRBV27 with TRBJ1-6; weak D call: TRBD1 (5 bases). CDR1 is MNHEY and CDR2 is SMNVEV in the germline V gene (reference sequence). There are 14 residues in the CDR3. V lost 0 bases to trimming and J lost 10 bases, with 10 bases between them. The CDR3 loop reads CASSLSGVRSPLHF. The CDR3 DNA reads as TGTGCCAGCAGTTTATCAGGGGTACGGTCACCCCTCCACTTT.

This rearrangement joins TRBV5-4 to TRBJ2-5; 15 bases line up with TRBD2. The CDR3 has 15 amino acids. Germline-derived CDR1 and CDR2 are SGHNT and YYREEE (reference sequence). Trimming cost V 4 bases and J 4 bases; bases outside gene matches: 2. The CDR3 nucleotides are TGTGCCAGCAGCCTGGGACTAGCGGGGGGAGAGACCCAGTACTTC. This sequence encodes CASSLGLAGGETQYF.

CDR3 region: CASSLLATDTQYF. In nucleotides, the CDR3 is TGCGCCAGCAGCTTACTAGCGACAGATACGCAGTATTTT. The chain joins TRBV5-1 to TRBJ2-3, with TRBD2 matching over 7 bases. CDR1 is SGHRS and CDR2 is YFSETQ in the germline V gene. The CDR3 spans 13 residues. J was trimmed by 3 bases and V by 2 bases; bases with no gene match: 0.

The CDR3: CASTEPSMLQETQYF. In DNA, the CDR3 is TGTGCCAGCACCGAACCTTCGATGCTCCAAGAGACCCAGTACTTC. The chain joins TRBV28 to TRBJ2-5, with unresolved D. Trimming removed 7 bases at V and 1 base at J, with 16 bases between. Looked up from germline, CDR1 is MDHEN and CDR2 is SYDVKM. CDR3 length: 15 amino acids.